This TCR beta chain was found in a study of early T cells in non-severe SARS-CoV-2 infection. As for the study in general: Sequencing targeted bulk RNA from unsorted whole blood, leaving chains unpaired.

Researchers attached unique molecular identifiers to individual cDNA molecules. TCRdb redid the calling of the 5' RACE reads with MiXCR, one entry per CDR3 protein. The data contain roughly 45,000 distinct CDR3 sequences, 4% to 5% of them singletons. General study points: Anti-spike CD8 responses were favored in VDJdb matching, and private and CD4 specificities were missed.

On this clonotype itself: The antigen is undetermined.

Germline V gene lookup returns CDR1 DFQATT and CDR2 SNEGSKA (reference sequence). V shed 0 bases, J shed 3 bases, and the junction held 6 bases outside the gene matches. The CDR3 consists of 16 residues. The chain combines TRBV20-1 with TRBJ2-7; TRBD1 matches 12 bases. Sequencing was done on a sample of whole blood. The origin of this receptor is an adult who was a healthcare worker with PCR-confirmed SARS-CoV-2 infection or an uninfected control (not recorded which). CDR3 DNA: TGCAGTGCTAGAGACCAGGGGACAGGGGGCGGCTACGAGCAGTACTTC. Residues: CSARDQGTGGGYEQYF.